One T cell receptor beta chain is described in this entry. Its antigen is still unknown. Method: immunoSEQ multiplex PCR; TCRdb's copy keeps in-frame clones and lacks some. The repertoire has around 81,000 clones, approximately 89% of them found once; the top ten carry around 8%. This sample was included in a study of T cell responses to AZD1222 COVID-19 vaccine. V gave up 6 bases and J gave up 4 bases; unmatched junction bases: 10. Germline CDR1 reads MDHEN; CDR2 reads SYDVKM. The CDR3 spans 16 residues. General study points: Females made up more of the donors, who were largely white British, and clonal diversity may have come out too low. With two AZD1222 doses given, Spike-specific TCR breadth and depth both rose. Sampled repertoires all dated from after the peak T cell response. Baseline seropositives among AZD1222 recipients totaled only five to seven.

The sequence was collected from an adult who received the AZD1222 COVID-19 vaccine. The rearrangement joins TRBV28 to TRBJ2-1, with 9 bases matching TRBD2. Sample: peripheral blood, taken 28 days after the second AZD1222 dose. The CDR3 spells CASSPAGGGNYNEQFF. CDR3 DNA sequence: TGTGCCAGCAGCCCAGCGGGAGGAGGGAATTACAATGAGCAGTTCTTC.